The 26 T cell receptor beta chains in this list originate from one sample, sequenced in a study of early T cells in non-severe SARS-CoV-2 infection. TCRdb re-analysed the 5' RACE reads in MiXCR, keeping a single row per CDR3 protein. Of 40,000 to 45,000 distinct CDR3 sequences detected, around 9.9% appear once; the ten largest clones hold more than 9.5%. Sequencing was carried out using whole blood. The receptors come from an adult who was a healthcare worker with PCR-confirmed SARS-CoV-2 infection or an uninfected control (not recorded which).

This clonotype has a handful of counts. The chain combines TRBV2 with TRBJ2-5; D might be TRBD2 (6 bases). The CDR3 is made up of 15 amino acids. Trimming cost V 3 bases and J 5 bases, with 16 bases left between them. Germline CDR1 and CDR2: SNHLY and FYNNEI. The CDR3 DNA sequence: TGTGCCAGCAGTGACCGGGACTTTAGAGGGGAGACCCAGTACTTC. Encoded protein: CASSDRDFRGETQYF.

In its sample, this clonotype was seen many times. The V call is TRBV15, the J call TRBJ2-1, with TRBD1 identical over 7 bases. The CDR3 is 16 residues long. CDR1 is LNHNV, CDR2 YYDKDF, per germline (reference sequence). J was trimmed by 5 bases and V by 3 bases; bases with no gene match: 10. DNA for the CDR3: TGTGCCACCAGCAGCCGGGGACAGACTCAAGACAATGAGCAGTTCTTC. Residues: CATSSRGQTQDNEQFF.

This clonotype has just a few counts. This chain joins TRBV12-5 and TRBJ2-1, with 9 bases identical to TRBD2. This CDR3 region has 16 residues. Per the germline V gene, CDR1 is LGHNT and CDR2 is FRNRAP. The V gene end was trimmed by 1 base and the J gene end by 9 bases; junction bases not matched to a gene: 10. CDR3 loop: CASGLALGGGAGEQFF. DNA of the CDR3: TGTGCTAGTGGTTTGGCCTTGGGCGGGGGGGCCGGTGAGCAGTTCTTC.

This clonotype was seen at least ten times. The chain links TRBV5-4 to TRBJ2-3, with TRBD2 matching 8 bases. The germline gives CDR1 SGHNT, CDR2 YYREEE (reference sequence). After removal of 2 bases from V and 5 bases from J, the junction contained 4 bases not matched to a gene. The CDR3 has 14 amino acids. The CDR3 region is CASSFSGEGDTQYF. The CDR3 bases are TGTGCCAGCAGCTTTAGCGGGGAGGGAGATACGCAGTATTTT.

This clonotype was observed many times. The V and J genes are TRBV5-4 and TRBJ2-7; the match to TRBD2 covers 7 bases. The V gene end was trimmed by 5 bases and the J gene end by 2 bases; junction bases not matched to a gene: 13. The CDR3 extends over 16 amino acids. The V gene's germline CDR1 is SGHNT and CDR2 YYREEE (reference sequence). CDR3 sequence reads: CASRNNERDLTYEQYF. CDR3 nucleotides: TGTGCCAGCAGGAATAATGAGCGGGACCTAACCTACGAGCAGTACTTC.

This clonotype has ten or more counts. The limits of the CDR3 on the DNA are not certain, so only TCRdb's listed CDR3 is given. J is TRBJ2-2 and V is TRBV6-6; the table's D call, TRBD1, was not checked against the DNA. The germline V gene encodes CDR1 MNHNY and CDR2 SVGAGI (reference sequence). The CDR3 is 16 residues long, counting both termini. The CDR3 spells CASSSSPADRGGELFF.

A few counts support this clonotype. The chain links TRBV5-4 to TRBJ2-5, with D hard to call. Deletions cut 0 bases from V and 4 bases from J, with 4 bases between. From germline, CDR1 is SGHNT and CDR2 YYREEE (reference sequence). The CDR3 spans 12 residues. The CDR3 sequence: CASSLGRETQYF. The CDR3 DNA follows: TGTGCCAGCAGCTTGGGACGAGAGACCCAGTACTTC.

This chain joins TRBV4-1 and TRBJ2-1, with unresolved D. This CDR3 comprises 13 residues. In germline, CDR1 is MGHRA, CDR2 YSYEKL. With 5 bases removed from V and 0 bases from J, the gap between germline ends came to 5 bases. CDR3 DNA: TGCGCCAGCAGCGCGAGCTCCTACAATGAGCAGTTCTTC. This codes for CASSASSYNEQFF.

Points on this clonotype: Just one base apart from a much larger clone, this may be a read error. The chain carries TRBV12-3 or TRBV12-4 and TRBJ2-3, with D perhaps given as TRBD1 or TRBD2 (5 bases each). The CDR3 loop spans 15 amino acids. V gave up 8 bases and J gave up 0 bases, with 15 bases separating them. CDR3 residues: CASGLEGPSTDTQYF. CDR3 bases: TGTGCCAGCGGCCTAGAGGGACCCAGCACAGATACGCAGTATTTT.

The chain carries TRBV6-6 and TRBJ2-1; a possible D gene is TRBD1 (5 bases). This CDR3 spans 12 amino acids. The germline V gene has CDR1 MNHNY and CDR2 SVGAGI (reference sequence). The V and J ends lost 2 bases and 6 bases respectively, with 5 bases between them. Written as DNA, the CDR3 is TGTGCCAGCAGTTACCAGGGCAATGAGCAGTTCTTC. Translation: CASSYQGNEQFF.

There are a few counts of this clonotype. The chain couples TRBV3-1 to TRBJ2-5; 11 nucleotides line up with TRBD2. The CDR3 has 15 amino acids. Trimming took 4 bases from V and 5 from J; bases not matched to a gene: 6. Germline assignment: CDR1 LGHDT and CDR2 YNNKEL (reference sequence). CDR3 in amino acids: CASSPLAGAEETQYF. DNA of the CDR3: TGTGCCAGCAGCCCACTAGCGGGGGCAGAGGAGACCCAGTACTTC.

In its sample, this clonotype was seen many times. This chain links TRBV18 with TRBJ2-1, with 8 nucleotides matching TRBD2. Trimming took 2 bases from V and 7 from J; bases not matched to a gene: 10. CDR3 size: 16 residues. Germline V CDR1 and CDR2: KGHSH, LQKENI. The chain's CDR3 is CASSPLFGGARNEQFF. In DNA form, the CDR3 reads TGTGCCAGCTCACCATTATTCGGGGGGGCCAGGAATGAGCAGTTCTTC.

In its sample, this clonotype was seen many times. V usage is TRBV19 and J usage is TRBJ1-5; D gene uncertain. Germline V gene lookup returns CDR1 LNHDA and CDR2 SQIVND (reference sequence). The CDR3 is 12 amino acids. V gave up 5 bases and J gave up 6 bases, with 8 bases separating them. The CDR3 loop is CASSPASQPQHF. The CDR3 bases are TGTGCCAGTAGTCCCGCCAGTCAGCCCCAGCATTTT.

The chain joins TRBV28 to TRBJ1-6, with TRBD1 matching over 7 bases. The length of the CDR3 is 15 residues. Germline V gene sequence: CDR1 MDHEN, CDR2 SYDVKM. After removal of 6 bases from V and 8 bases from J, the junction contained 10 bases not matched to a gene. DNA of the CDR3: TGTGCCAGCAGAACTTCAACAGGGGTTTATTCACCCCTCCACTTT. It specifies CASRTSTGVYSPLHF.

CDR3 protein: CASTSDSYEQYF. For the CDR3, the DNA is TGTGCCAGCACCTCGGACAGCTACGAGCAGTACTTC. The J gene is TRBJ2-7, the V gene TRBV6-6; D is perhaps TRBD1 (6 bases). Per germline, CDR1 MNHNY and CDR2 SVGAGI (reference sequence). V was clipped by 7 bases and J by 3 bases, with 10 bases between them. The CDR3 loop spans 12 amino acids.

This clonotype was seen more than once but under ten times. This rearrangement joins TRBV30 to TRBJ1-2; 10 positions agree with TRBD1. J lost 8 bases, V lost 7 bases, and 4 bases had no gene match. The CDR3 loop spans 11 amino acids. Germline V CDR1 and CDR2: GTSNPN, SVGIG (reference sequence). The CDR3 loop reads CASTGGYGYTF. CDR3 DNA sequence: TGTGCCTCGACAGGGGGCTACGGCTACACCTTC.

This clonotype came up many times. The V and J genes are TRBV6-4 and TRBJ1-1; possibly TRBD1 for D (5 bases). The CDR3 spans 15 residues. Trimming removed 6 bases from V and 4 bases from J, with 18 bases in between. Germline V lookup: CDR1 MRHNA, CDR2 SNTAGT. The CDR3 DNA reads TGTGCCAGCAGGAAACGCCAGGGAGTAGGCACTGAAGCTTTCTTT. Its protein is CASRKRQGVGTEAFF.

This clonotype has a count of ten or more. The chain joins TRBV7-2 to TRBJ1-3; 8 bases are a match to TRBD1. This CDR3 has 17 amino acids. Germline V gene lookup returns CDR1 SGHTA and CDR2 FQGNSA. The V gene end was trimmed by 0 bases and the J gene end by 2 bases; junction bases not matched to a gene: 6. The CDR3: CASSLASGGATGNTIYF. Written as DNA, the CDR3 is TGTGCCAGCAGCTTAGCGTCAGGGGGCGCGACTGGAAACACCATATATTTT.

The chain carries TRBV6-5 and TRBJ2-3, with TRBD1 matching 7 bases. Germline V lookup: CDR1 MNHEY, CDR2 SVGAGI. The CDR3 length is 14 residues. V dropped 7 bases and J dropped 3; count of bases not matched to a gene: 7. The CDR3 reads CASNRDRGTDTQYF. Here the CDR3 DNA reads TGTGCCAGCAACCGGGACAGAGGGACAGATACGCAGTATTTT.

By frequency in the sample, this clonotype is medium-sized. The CDR3 loop reads CASSLEQGATNQPQHF. In nucleotides, the CDR3 is TGTGCCAGCAGCTTAGAACAGGGGGCAACGAATCAGCCCCAGCATTTT. The chain is built from TRBV7-6 and TRBJ1-5; 9 nucleotides match TRBD1. The CDR3 is 16 amino acids. The germline V gene has CDR1 SGHVS and CDR2 FNYEAQ. Trimming at V came to 1 base and at J to 4 bases, leaving 5 bases not matched to a gene.

This clonotype showed up just once. A much larger clone differs by one base, so this may be a read error. The chain has TRBV4-1 and TRBJ2-2; D may be TRBD2 (5 bases). Germline V gives CDR1 MGHRA, CDR2 YSYEKL. The CDR3 runs 15 residues. The DNA for the CDR3 is TGCGCCAGCAGCCAAGAGGCGATAAGCACCGGGAAGCTGTTTTTT. Amino acids: CASSQEAISTGKLFF.

The chain is built from TRBV5-1 and TRBJ1-5; D remains unclear. The CDR3 is 15 amino acids. Germline assignment: CDR1 SGHRS and CDR2 YFSETQ. The V gene lost 1 base and the J gene lost 0 bases, with 8 bases spanning the gap. CDR3 sequence reads: CASSLSGNSNQPQHF. DNA for the CDR3: TGCGCCAGCAGCTTGTCGGGAAATAGCAATCAGCCCCAGCATTTT.

This clonotype was detected many times. This chain joins TRBV7-9 and TRBJ1-6; D is possibly TRBD1 (6 bases). In germline, CDR1 is SEHNR, CDR2 FQNEAQ (reference sequence). V lost 1 base and J 18 bases, leaving 16 bases between the germline ends. The CDR3 contains 13 residues. CDR3 residues: CASSLGPQGLSHF. The CDR3, as DNA: TGTGCCAGCAGCTTAGGACCACAGGGTTTAAGCCACTTT.

There are many counts of this clonotype. This chain connects TRBV7-8 to TRBJ2-7; TRBD2 matches at 7 bases. CDR1 is SGHVS, CDR2 FQNEAQ, per germline. The CDR3 is 14 residues long. J gave up 2 bases and V 7 bases, and 8 bases lay outside the gene matches. The CDR3 loop is CASKPLADTYEQYF. The CDR3 DNA reads TGTGCCAGCAAACCCCTAGCGGACACCTACGAGCAGTACTTC.

This sequence joins TRBV20-1 and TRBJ1-1; D not resolved. With 6 bases removed from V and 3 bases from J, the gap between germline ends came to 14 bases. The CDR3 covers 13 residues. Looked up from germline, CDR1 is DFQATT and CDR2 is SNEGSKA (reference sequence). The CDR3 DNA is TGCAGTGCCCTACCGGACGGATACACTGAAGCTTTCTTT. It yields the protein CSALPDGYTEAFF.

The chain has TRBV5-1 and TRBJ2-1, with a tentative D call TRBD2 (6 bases). The germline CDR1 and CDR2 sequences are SGHRS and YFSETQ. Trimming left V 3 bases short and J 9 bases short, with 19 bases between. The CDR3 covers 15 residues. CDR3 DNA: TGCGCCAGCAGCTCTCCGGAGGGTGAGTTCAGTGAGCAGTTCTTC. Its translation: CASSSPEGEFSEQFF.